The 21 T cell receptor beta chains below come from one sample, sequenced in a study of blood T cell repertoires in COVID-19. The assay was immunoSEQ multiplex PCR, and TCRdb's table has in-frame clones only and misses some. The data show more than 250,000 clones, roughly 80% seen once. Material: PBMCs or T cells enriched from blood (not recorded which). These receptors came from a man in his forties who had been exposed to COVID-19.

The rearrangement joins TRBV3-1 (or the pseudogene TRBV3-2) to TRBJ2-5; 7 bases fit TRBD2. With 5 bases clipped from V and 4 bases from J, the junction kept 19 bases outside the gene matches. Germline CDR1 and CDR2: LGHDT and YNNKEL (reference sequence). There are 18 residues in the CDR3. The CDR3 loop reads CASSVRRSGLVLGETQYF. CDR3 bases: TGTGCCAGCAGCGTACGGCGTAGCGGGTTGGTTCTTGGAGAGACCCAGTACTTC.

V is TRBV5-4 and J is TRBJ1-1; D remains unclear. With 0 bases removed from V and 0 bases from J, the gap between germline ends came to 12 bases. The CDR3 is 16 residues long. Germline V gene lookup returns CDR1 SGHNT and CDR2 YYREEE (reference sequence). CDR3: CASSLGSRSMNTEAFF. CDR3 sequence (DNA): TGTGCCAGCAGCTTGGGTAGCAGAAGTATGAACACTGAAGCTTTCTTT.

About this clone itself: Within the sample, other DNA sequences also encode this same CDR3. V is TRBV7-9 and J is TRBJ2-5; D gene unclear. CDR1 is SEHNR, CDR2 FQNEAQ, per germline (reference sequence). The CDR3 covers 14 residues. The V gene lost 1 base and the J gene lost 0 bases, with 6 bases spanning the gap. The DNA for the CDR3 is TGTGCCAGCAGCTTAGATATCTACCAAGAGACCCAGTACTTC. It codes for CASSLDIYQETQYF.

The chain couples TRBV30 to TRBJ2-1; 11 bases match TRBD2. V lost 4 bases, J lost 8 bases, and 16 bases stayed unmatched. Germline values: CDR1 GTSNPN, CDR2 SVGIG (reference sequence). This CDR3 is 17 amino acids long. CDR3 region: CAWTSRLAGGPVDEQFF. CDR3 nucleotide sequence: TGTGCCTGGACCTCTCGTTTAGCGGGAGGGCCCGTGGATGAGCAGTTCTTC.

The chain links TRBV12-3 or TRBV12-4 to TRBJ1-1; tentatively, D is TRBD1 (6 bases). The V and J ends lost 6 bases and 3 bases respectively, with 11 bases between them. The CDR3 contains 13 residues. The CDR3 spells CASSPGEHTEAFF. The DNA of the CDR3 is TGTGCCAGCAGCCCAGGGGAGCACACTGAAGCTTTCTTT.

The genes are TRBV9 and TRBJ2-7, with 10 nucleotides matching TRBD1. V was clipped by 4 bases and J by 7 bases; unmatched bases: 5. CDR3 size: 13 residues. Germline values: CDR1 SGDLS, CDR2 YYNGEE. The CDR3 DNA is TGTGCCAGCAGCACCCGGACAGGGGGTGAGCAGTACTTC. Translating gives CASSTRTGGEQYF.

The chain has TRBV4-1 and TRBJ2-3; 9 bases fit TRBD2. The CDR3 runs 16 residues. The trim removed 1 base at V and 2 bases at J, leaving 4 bases unmatched. Germline-derived CDR1 and CDR2 are MGHRA and YSYEKL. The CDR3 DNA reads TGCGCCAGCAGCCAAGTGGGACTAGCCCTCACAGATACGCAGTATTTT. Its translation is CASSQVGLALTDTQYF.

The J gene is TRBJ1-4, the V gene TRBV30; D possibly corresponds to TRBD1 (6 bases). Trimming left V 2 bases short and J 5 bases short, with 12 bases between. Germline loops: CDR1 GTSNPN, CDR2 SVGIG (reference sequence). This CDR3 region has 14 residues. CDR3 DNA: TGTGCCTGGAGTCAAAGGGGGGGAAATGAAAAACTGTTTTTT. Protein sequence: CAWSQRGGNEKLFF.

The rearrangement links TRBV28 to TRBJ1-2, with D unresolved. Germline CDR1 MDHEN, CDR2 SYDVKM. V was pared by 6 bases and J by 8 bases, with 16 bases between. The CDR3 has 13 residues. For the CDR3, the DNA is TGTGCCAGCAGGATAGACCAGGTTGGAGGCTACACCTTC. Translated, it gives CASRIDQVGGYTF.

V usage is TRBV9 and J usage is TRBJ2-1; D gene uncertain. This CDR3 has 14 amino acids. The germline V gene has CDR1 SGDLS and CDR2 YYNGEE. Trimming took 1 base from V and 0 from J, leaving 5 bases between them. CDR3 DNA sequence: TGTGCCAGCAGCGTAACTACCTCCTACAATGAGCAGTTCTTC. As protein: CASSVTTSYNEQFF.

DNA of the CDR3: TGTGCCACCAGTGCGCCCGGGAAAGAGACCCAGTACTTC. It yields the protein CATSAPGKETQYF. The rearrangement joins TRBV24-1 to TRBJ2-5; maybe TRBD2 (5 bases). V was pared by 5 bases and J by 3 bases, with 9 bases between. Germline V gives CDR1 KGHDR, CDR2 SFDVKD. CDR3 length: 13 residues.

The V gene is TRBV5-6, the J gene TRBJ2-4; D not resolved. The V and J ends lost 4 bases and 2 bases respectively, with 13 bases between them. CDR1 is SGHDT, CDR2 YYEEEE, per germline. The CDR3 totals 15 residues. In DNA, the CDR3 is TGTGCCAGCAGCCGCCTTTCCCAGACCAAAAACATTCAGTACTTC. The encoded protein is CASSRLSQTKNIQYF.

This sequence joins TRBV12-3 or TRBV12-4 and TRBJ1-2, with 7 bases fitting TRBD1. The CDR3 is 13 amino acids. The trim removed 5 bases at V and 8 bases at J, leaving 8 bases unmatched. The CDR3 DNA reads TGTGCCAGCAGTCCAGGGGACAGTAAAGGCTACACCTTC. Protein product: CASSPGDSKGYTF.

The genes are TRBV7-9 and TRBJ1-5, with D perhaps matching TRBD1 (5 bases). The V and J ends lost 5 bases and 6 bases respectively, with 11 bases between them. Germline V lookup: CDR1 SEHNR, CDR2 FQNEAQ (reference sequence). This CDR3 comprises 13 residues. The CDR3, as DNA: TGTGCCAGCAGCCCCGGGGGAGGTCAGCCCCAGCATTTT. Protein sequence: CASSPGGGQPQHF.

In this sample, this clone turned up once. The chain carries TRBV27 and TRBJ2-1; 7 bases fit TRBD2. J gave up 4 bases and V 8 bases, and 5 bases lay outside the gene matches. Germline loops: CDR1 MNHEY, CDR2 SMNVEV (reference sequence). This CDR3 is built from 13 residues. The CDR3 here is CASGGRAYNEQFF. For the CDR3, the DNA is TGTGCCAGCGGAGGGAGGGCGTACAATGAGCAGTTCTTC.

With regard to this clone: The junction and the germline gene differ at one end; a read error may be behind it. The genes are TRBV12-3 or TRBV12-4 and TRBJ2-1; 8 bases agree with TRBD2. The CDR3 spans 11 residues. The CDR3 region has the DNA TGTGCCAGCAGTGTACTAGCGGAGACGGTCTTC. As protein: CASSVLAETVF.

The chain is built from TRBV30 and TRBJ2-1; 9 nucleotides agree with TRBD2. Germline loops: CDR1 GTSNPN, CDR2 SVGIG (reference sequence). The CDR3 has 14 amino acids. After removal of 3 bases from V and 4 bases from J, the junction contained 4 bases not matched to a gene. CDR3 amino acids: CAWRASGNYNEQFF. In DNA form, the CDR3 reads TGTGCCTGGAGAGCTAGCGGGAATTACAATGAGCAGTTCTTC.

This clone was detected a few times. This chain uses TRBV11-2 with TRBJ1-2; TRBD1 matches at 8 bases. CDR1 is SGHAT and CDR2 is FQNNGV in the germline V gene. CDR3 length equals 14 residues. The V gene end was trimmed by 1 base and the J gene end by 4 bases; junction bases not matched to a gene: 2. The CDR3 sequence: CASSLAGGGYGYTF. In nucleotides, the CDR3 is TGTGCCAGCAGCTTAGCAGGGGGCGGCTATGGCTACACCTTC.

V and J are TRBV24-1 and TRBJ1-1; TRBD1 agrees at 9 bases. V lost 7 bases, J lost 1 base, and 0 bases stayed unmatched. This CDR3 is built from 13 residues. Looked up from germline, CDR1 is KGHDR and CDR2 is SFDVKD. CDR3 sequence: CATRGQGNTEAFF. The CDR3 nucleotides read TGTGCCACCAGGGGACAGGGGAACACTGAAGCTTTCTTT.

V usage is TRBV9 and J usage is TRBJ1-4; a possible D gene is TRBD1 (6 bases). The germline gives CDR1 SGDLS, CDR2 YYNGEE. V lost 3 bases and J 4 bases, leaving 10 bases between the germline ends. The CDR3 covers 14 residues. CDR3 sequence: CASSALDSNEKLFF. CDR3 nucleotide sequence: TGTGCCAGCAGCGCGTTGGACAGTAATGAAAAACTGTTTTTT.

The rearrangement links TRBV29-1 to TRBJ1-2; TRBD1 agrees at 10 bases. V was pared by 7 bases and J by 6 bases, with 8 bases of the junction left unmatched. CDR1 is SQVTM and CDR2 is ANQGSEA in the germline V gene. The CDR3 extends over 13 amino acids. This CDR3 is CSGGGQGVNGYTF. DNA for the CDR3: TGCAGCGGGGGAGGACAGGGGGTAAATGGCTACACCTTC.